One sample yielded the 12 T cell receptor beta chains listed below, sequenced in a study of blood T cells in healthy people across ages (dated by TCRdb to between 2015 and 2016). The library was prepared using 5' RACE. Data came from an Illumina HiSeq 2500. A second about 6 to 11 cycle PCR used a sample-barcoded 5' primer and a J-beta primer mix. TCRdb reran the public reads through fastp at Q25 and MiXCR, keeping productive beta chains. Rows merge per CDR3 protein into single entries with the most common DNA and genes. Recorded for this sample are roughly 860,000 distinct CDR3 sequences; less than 80% of them occurred a single time. Clones ranked in the top ten supply roughly 26% of the sample. Sequences were obtained from blood. The receptors derive from a man younger than 40 in good health.

The gene calls are TRBV5-1 and TRBJ1-1; D possibly corresponds to TRBD1 (6 bases). The CDR3 is made up of 15 amino acids. The V end lost 0 bases, the J end lost 0 bases, and 9 bases lay between the germline ends. Looked up from germline, CDR1 is SGHRS and CDR2 is YFSETQ. The CDR3 nucleotides read TGCGCCAGCAGCTTGGGTCAGGGGATGAACACTGAAGCTTTCTTT. Translation gives CASSLGQGMNTEAFF.

The genes are TRBV4-2 and TRBJ2-7, with 13 bases that match TRBD2. The CDR3 has 17 residues. Trimming took 3 bases from V and 6 from J; bases not matched to a gene: 11. Germline lookup yields CDR1 LGHNA and CDR2 YNFKEQ. The CDR3 coding sequence is TGTGCCAGCAGCCACGAAGGACTAGCGGGGGAGTCGGGCGAGCAGTACTTC. Translating gives CASSHEGLAGESGEQYF.

This clonotype was observed a handful of times. CDR3 sequence: CASSFGLWETQYF. CDR3 DNA: TGTGCCAGCAGCTTCGGCCTCTGGGAGACCCAGTACTTC. V and J are TRBV7-2 and TRBJ2-5; D unclear. The CDR3 contains 13 residues. CDR1 is SGHTA, CDR2 FQGNSA, per germline. Trimming stripped 3 bases from V and 5 bases from J, with 10 bases between.

The chain is built from TRBV29-1 and TRBJ2-1; 11 bases fit TRBD1. The germline CDR1 and CDR2 sequences are SQVTM and ANQGSEA. This CDR3 spans 13 amino acids. The V gene end was trimmed by 6 bases and the J gene end by 3 bases; junction bases not matched to a gene: 1. CDR3 sequence reads: CSVGQGDYNEQFF. CDR3 nucleotides: TGCAGCGTGGGACAGGGGGACTACAATGAGCAGTTCTTC.

The chain carries TRBV12-3 or TRBV12-4 and TRBJ2-7; weak D call: TRBD2 (5 bases). The CDR3 spans 13 residues. The V gene lost 5 bases and the J gene lost 7 bases, with 15 bases spanning the gap. The CDR3 DNA is TGTGCCAGCAGTCAATCGCTAGCAAATGAGCAGTACTTC. Protein: CASSQSLANEQYF.

The chain is built from TRBV12-3 or TRBV12-4 and TRBJ1-2; D gene uncertain. CDR3 length: 14 residues. Trimming removed 3 bases at V and 8 bases at J, with 16 bases between. CDR3 in DNA: TGTGCCAGCAGTTTTGGCAGCCTAAAACGGGGCTACACCTTC. Translated: CASSFGSLKRGYTF.

The gene calls are TRBV3-1 and TRBJ2-3; D gene uncertain. This CDR3 spans 14 amino acids. Trimming took 3 bases from V and 3 from J, leaving 10 bases between them. Germline V lookup: CDR1 LGHDT, CDR2 YNNKEL (reference sequence). The CDR3 DNA follows: TGTGCCAGCAGCCAGCAGTTCGGTACAGATACGCAGTATTTT. It yields the protein CASSQQFGTDTQYF.

The genes are TRBV19 and TRBJ2-5, with 8 positions matching TRBD2. With 1 base clipped from V and 4 bases from J, the junction kept 5 bases outside the gene matches. Germline V gives CDR1 LNHDA, CDR2 SQIVND (reference sequence). The CDR3 runs 15 residues. CDR3 protein: CASSIVGTRGETQYF. CDR3 sequence (DNA): TGTGCCAGTAGTATAGTAGGGACTAGGGGAGAGACCCAGTACTTC.

This clonotype was counted between two and nine times. This rearrangement joins TRBV11-3 to TRBJ2-1; D not certain. Germline V gives CDR1 SGHNT, CDR2 YENEEA. The ends were cut back, 3 bases at V and 6 bases at J, with 15 bases in the middle. The CDR3 runs to 15 residues. This chain's CDR3 is CASSLYGLSSNEQFF. The CDR3 coding sequence is TGTGCCAGCAGCTTGTACGGGCTCAGCTCCAATGAGCAGTTCTTC.

As to this clonotype: Being one base from a much bigger clone, this may be a read error. The chain is built from TRBV9 and TRBJ2-5; 14 nucleotides line up with TRBD2. Trimming removed 2 bases from V and 11 bases from J; junction bases left unmatched: 8. Germline CDR1 reads SGDLS; CDR2 reads YYNGEE. There are 15 residues in the CDR3. The chain's CDR3 is CASSVRLAGGDEQYF. In DNA, the CDR3 is TGTGCCAGCAGCGTCCGACTAGCGGGGGGGGATGAGCAGTACTTC.

This clonotype has just a few counts. The V call is TRBV28, the J call TRBJ1-2, with a possible D match to TRBD1 (6 bases). In germline, CDR1 is MDHEN, CDR2 SYDVKM. V was trimmed by 5 bases and J by 4 bases, leaving 14 bases between them. This CDR3 comprises 14 residues. CDR3 region: CASSGGQGVYGYTF. CDR3 bases: TGTGCCAGCAGTGGGGGGCAGGGAGTCTATGGCTACACCTTC.

The chain joins TRBV7-6 to TRBJ1-2; D unclear. This CDR3 is 15 amino acids long. Germline loops: CDR1 SGHVS, CDR2 FNYEAQ. Trimming left V 3 bases short and J 3 bases short, with 14 bases between. CDR3 residues: CASSLDSGVDYGYTF. In DNA form, the CDR3 reads TGTGCCAGCAGCTTGGATAGCGGGGTTGACTATGGCTACACCTTC.